These T cell receptor beta chains were read from a single sample in a study of Tregs in tolerant kidney transplant recipients. Only in-frame clones appear in the TCRdb table, and some are missing; sequencing was by immunoSEQ multiplex PCR. Of some 100,000 clones in the sample, about 91% were seen once. Sequenced input: CD4+ T cells from blood. Receptor source: a human donor in good health. Each CDR3 is given without its conserved first and last residue. Where a row states a size, it is once, few, many or the class of an expanded clone; other rows omit it.

j_gene	v_gene	abundance	CDR3aa
TRBJ2-7	TRBV7-9	NA	ASSYEDARVH
TRBJ2-7	TRBV21-1	once	ASSRRTGISYEQY
TRBJ1-5	TRBV5-8	NA	ASSHLRTGGRQPQH
TRBJ2-2	TRBV9	NA	ASSVRLPTNTGELF
TRBJ1-6	TRBV2	NA	ASSVSGQSRDNSPLH
TRBJ1-1	TRBV4-1	few	ASSHGTEGTEAF
TRBJ2-1	TRBV2	NA	ASKGSNRGGEQF
TRBJ2-3	TRBV7-2	NA	ASSSGTSFADTQY
TRBJ2-2	TRBV4-2	NA	ASSRSGQGYGELF
TRBJ2-1	TRBV2	few	ASSETGLNNEQF
TRBJ2-5	TRBV2	NA	ASTRTERGTQY
TRBJ2-3	TRBV5-1	NA	ASSPRTLTDTQY
TRBJ1-4	TRBV4-1	NA	ASSQPGGAREKLF
TRBJ2-1	TRBV6-5	NA	ASGVSFSYNEQF
TRBJ1-2	TRBV4-1	NA	ASSQDWGGHYGYT
TRBJ2-7	TRBV27	NA	ASSREVGRGHEQY
TRBJ2-1	TRBV13	NA	ASSSTGTSYFSYNEQF
TRBJ1-3	TRBV6-1	NA	ASSEMTASGNTIY
TRBJ1-1	TRBV30	NA	AWSVHRENTEAF
TRBJ2-3	TRBV5-6	NA	ASSSSGRDTQY
TRBJ1-3	TRBV20-1	NA	SARDPNTIY
TRBJ1-1	TRBV4-1	few	ASSQDVGTGNTEAF
TRBJ2-2	TRBV4-1	NA	ASSQVMGTSNTGELF
TRBJ2-5	TRBV7-2	NA	ASSPQPSGNAQETQY
TRBJ2-3	TRBV6-5	NA	ASSPPTGSTDTQY
TRBJ1-2	TRBV19	NA	ASSISRPGNSPYT
TRBJ2-7	TRBV11-2	few	ASSHRGTADREQY